These 6 T cell receptor beta chains were all obtained from the same sample, sequenced in a study of T cell responses to AZD1222 COVID-19 vaccine. The repertoire was sequenced with immunoSEQ multiplex PCR; TCRdb's copy has only in-frame clones and lacks some. The sample lists about 120,000 clones, approximately 93% seen once, with about 2.7% in the top ten. The source was peripheral blood, collected on day 0 of AZD1222 vaccination. The receptors here all came from an adult in good health.

CDR3 amino acids: CASSKGEMYSNQPQHF. CDR3 DNA: TGTGCCAGTAGCAAAGGGGAGATGTATAGCAATCAGCCCCAGCATTTT. The chain recombines TRBV19 with TRBJ1-5, with D possibly matching TRBD1 (5 bases). The V gene lost 6 bases and the J gene lost 0 bases, with 15 bases spanning the gap. There are 16 residues in the CDR3. The germline CDR1 and CDR2 sequences are LNHDA and SQIVND (reference sequence).

V usage is TRBV4-1 and J usage is TRBJ2-7, with TRBD1 matching 8 bases. Germline lookup yields CDR1 MGHRA and CDR2 YSYEKL. The CDR3 runs to 16 residues. Trimming cost V 4 bases and J 4 bases; bases outside gene matches: 12. CDR3 region: CASSRDSTGARYEQYF. The CDR3 DNA sequence: TGCGCCAGCAGCCGGGATTCGACAGGGGCTCGGTACGAGCAGTACTTC.

The sample holds one count of this clone. J is TRBJ2-3 and V is TRBV28; 10 bases line up with TRBD2. With V trimmed by 4 bases and J by 6 bases, 19 bases remained unmatched. Germline CDR1 MDHEN, CDR2 SYDVKM. The CDR3 runs to 19 residues. The CDR3 nucleotides read TGTGCCAGCAGTTCAGGGATCCCCCTAGCGGGAGTGGTGGGGGATACGCAGTATTTT. Amino acids: CASSSGIPLAGVVGDTQYF.

V usage is TRBV6-5 and J usage is TRBJ2-7; D unresolved. V lost 0 bases and J lost 3, with 15 bases in between. This CDR3 has 16 residues. The V gene's germline CDR1 is MNHEY and CDR2 SVGAGI. The CDR3 DNA reads as TGTGCCAGCAGTTACTCGGCAGGTTTGTATTTCTACGAGCAGTACTTC. This sequence encodes CASSYSAGLYFYEQYF.

The chain recombines TRBV19 with TRBJ1-3, with unresolved D. Trimming cost V 5 bases and J 0 bases, with 11 bases left between them. The germline gives CDR1 LNHDA, CDR2 SQIVND (reference sequence). This CDR3 spans 15 amino acids. CDR3 nucleotides: TGTGCCAGTAGTCTTACAAGAAGCTCTGGAAACACCATATATTTT. Its protein product is CASSLTRSSGNTIYF.

The chain links TRBV5-4 to TRBJ1-3; D is unclear. Trimming took off 5 bases at V and 3 bases at J, with 12 bases between the two ends. There are 14 residues in the CDR3. In germline, CDR1 is SGHNT, CDR2 YYREEE (reference sequence). The CDR3 spells CASSHMLDGNTIYF. The CDR3 bases are TGTGCCAGCAGTCACATGCTAGATGGAAACACCATATATTTT.